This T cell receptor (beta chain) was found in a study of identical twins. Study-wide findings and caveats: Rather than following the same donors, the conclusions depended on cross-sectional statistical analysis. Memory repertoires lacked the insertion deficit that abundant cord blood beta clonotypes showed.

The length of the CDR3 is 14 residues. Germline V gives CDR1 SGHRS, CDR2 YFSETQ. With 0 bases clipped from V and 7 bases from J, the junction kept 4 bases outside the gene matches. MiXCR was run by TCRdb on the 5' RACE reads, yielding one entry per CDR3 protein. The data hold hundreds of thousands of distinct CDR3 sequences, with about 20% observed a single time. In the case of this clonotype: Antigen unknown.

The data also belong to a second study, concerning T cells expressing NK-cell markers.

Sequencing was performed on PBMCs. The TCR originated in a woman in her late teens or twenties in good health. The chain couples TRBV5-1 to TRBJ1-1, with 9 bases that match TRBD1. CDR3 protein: CASSLEGTGLEAFF. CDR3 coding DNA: TGCGCCAGCAGCTTGGAAGGGACAGGGCTTGAAGCTTTCTTT. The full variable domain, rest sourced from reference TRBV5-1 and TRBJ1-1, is KAGVTQTPRYLIKTRGQQVTLSCSPISGHRSVSWYQQTPGQGLQFLFEYFSETQRNKGNFPGRFSGRQFSNSRSEMNVSTLELGDSALYLCASSLEGTGLEAFFGQGTRLTVV.